A selection of T cell receptor beta chains follows, all from one sample in a study of blood T cell repertoires in COVID-19. Produced via immunoSEQ multiplex PCR; TCRdb's table is partial and in-frame only. The sample shows some 170,000 clones, 82% of them seen only once. Source material: peripheral blood. The receptors were gathered from a woman between 70 and 85 years old with acute or convalescent COVID-19. Both conserved end residues are part of each CDR3. The D gene is left open where the match is weak. The listing skips clone size in some rows; elsewhere it reads once, few, many or a size class.

clone_size,j_call,v_call,d_call,cdr3_aa,cdr3_nt
.,TRBJ1-2,TRBV6-5,TRBD1,CASRQQGNSYGYTF,TGTGCCAGCAGACAACAGGGGAATTCCTATGGCTACACCTTC
.,TRBJ2-5,TRBV7-9,.,CASSPSGEETQYF,TGTGCCAGCAGCCCTTCGGGGGAAGAGACCCAGTACTTC
.,TRBJ2-3,TRBV10-3,.,CAISETGQGDTQYF,TGTGCCATCAGTGAGACGGGTCAAGGAGATACGCAGTATTTT
.,TRBJ1-2,TRBV4-3,.,CASSQTEQLRYGYTF,TGCGCCAGCAGCCAAACCGAACAACTGAGGTATGGCTACACCTTC
.,TRBJ1-1,TRBV4-3,TRBD1,CASSQRTGGWGSNTEAFF,TGCGCCAGCAGCCAAAGGACAGGGGGCTGGGGGTCGAACACTGAAGCTTTCTTT
.,TRBJ1-1,TRBV6-1,.,CASSDTGFGEAFF,TGTGCCAGCAGTGACACAGGGTTTGGAGAAGCTTTCTTT
.,TRBJ2-3,TRBV4-3,.,CASSQDLARTDTQYF,TGCGCCAGCAGCCAAGACCTAGCGAGGACAGATACGCAGTATTTT
.,TRBJ2-5,TRBV6-2/TRBV6-3,.,CASSFLALGQETQYF,TGTGCCAGCAGTTTTCTAGCGCTTGGTCAAGAGACCCAGTACTTC
.,TRBJ2-7,TRBV3-1/TRBV3-2,.,CASSGRPSSYEQYF,TGTGCCAGCAGCGGTCGGCCTAGCTCCTACGAGCAGTACTTC
.,TRBJ2-3,TRBV10-3,.,CAISYESGTDTQYF,TGTGCCATCAGTTACGAGTCTGGCACAGATACGCAGTATTTT
few,TRBJ2-2,TRBV6-5,TRBD1,CASTVDRGATGELFF,TGTGCCAGCACCGTTGACAGGGGCGCCACCGGGGAGCTGTTTTTT
.,TRBJ1-5,TRBV6-6,.,CASSTGDQPQHF,TGTGCCAGCAGTACGGGGGATCAGCCCCAGCATTTT
once,TRBJ1-2,TRBV11-2,.,CASSFGTTVGYTF,TGTGCCAGCAGCTTCGGGACAACTGTAGGATACACCTTC
.,TRBJ1-4,TRBV25-1,.,CASSEFGQGSEKLFF,TGTGCCAGCAGTGAATTTGGGCAGGGGAGTGAAAAACTGTTTTTT
.,TRBJ2-1,TRBV9,TRBD2,CASSVAPLAGAYNEQFF,TGTGCCAGCAGCGTAGCTCCCCTAGCGGGGGCCTACAATGAGCAGTTCTTC
.,TRBJ2-2,TRBV30,TRBD2,CAWRGPMRTSAKSDTGELFF,TGTGCCTGGAGGGGGCCGATGAGGACTAGCGCAAAATCGGACACCGGGGAGCTGTTTTTT
.,TRBJ1-1,TRBV18,TRBD1,CASSRQGAEAFF,TGTGCCAGCTCGCGACAGGGTGCTGAAGCTTTCTTT
.,TRBJ2-7,TRBV9,TRBD1,CASGGQGDNEQYF,TGTGCCAGCGGGGGACAGGGGGACAACGAGCAGTACTTC
.,TRBJ2-5,TRBV4-1,TRBD2,CASSQRASGTQETQYF,TGCGCCAGCAGCCAACGGGCCAGCGGGACTCAAGAGACCCAGTACTTC
.,TRBJ2-3,TRBV19,TRBD2,CASSIAGGTSTDTQYF,TGTGCCAGTAGTATCGCGGGGGGCACCAGCACAGATACGCAGTATTTT
.,TRBJ2-3,TRBV9,.,CASSVGVGGTDTQYF,TGTGCCAGCAGCGTAGGTGTGGGAGGCACAGATACGCAGTATTTT
once,TRBJ1-1,TRBV30,TRBD1,CAWSADRAGAEAFF,TGTGCCTGGAGTGCGGACAGGGCTGGTGCTGAAGCTTTCTTT
.,TRBJ1-6,TRBV2,TRBD1,CASSEVSRGNSPLHF,TGTGCCAGCAGTGAAGTAAGCAGGGGGAATTCACCCCTCCACTTT
many,TRBJ2-7,TRBV5-1,.,CASSYEAEQYF,TGCGCCAGCAGCTACGAAGCCGAGCAGTACTTC
.,TRBJ2-7,TRBV9,TRBD1,CASSVATGGLYEQYF,TGTGCCAGCAGCGTAGCGACAGGGGGTCTTTACGAGCAGTACTTC
.,TRBJ1-1,TRBV5-1,.,CASSFSLTGHRDTEAFF,TGCGCCAGCAGCTTTAGTCTAACGGGACATCGGGACACTGAAGCTTTCTTT
.,TRBJ1-6,TRBV21-1,.,CASSSTTENSPLHF,TGTGCCAGCAGCAGTACCACCGAGAATTCACCCCTCCACTTT
.,TRBJ1-1,TRBV5-4,.,CASSLDVSGDTEAFF,TGTGCCAGCAGCTTGGATGTGTCAGGGGACACTGAAGCTTTCTTT
.,TRBJ1-1,TRBV5-1,.,CASRKDGQPNTEAFF,TGCGCCAGCAGGAAGGACGGACAGCCTAACACTGAAGCTTTCTTT
.,TRBJ2-7,TRBV18,TRBD2,CASSPGLAGGPEQYF,TGTGCCAGCTCACCCGGGCTAGCGGGAGGGCCCGAGCAGTACTTC
.,TRBJ2-7,TRBV3-1/TRBV3-2,.,CASSHGSYYEQYF,TGTGCCAGCAGCCACGGTTCTTACTACGAGCAGTACTTC
.,TRBJ1-5,TRBV2,.,CASSEAPQGGDF,TGTGCCAGCAGTGAAGCGCCTCAGGGAGGGGATTTT